A selection of T cell receptor beta chains follows, all from one sample in a study of response to subunit inactivated influenza vaccine. TCRdb passed the RT-PCR reads through MiXCR, listing each CDR3 protein once. Of some 640,000 distinct CDR3 sequences in the sample, over 11% were seen once. Specimen: PBMCs from blood, collected 14 days before vaccination. Source of these receptors: a man aged 50-60 years who received an inactivated influenza vaccine. The CDR3 runs from the conserved cysteine through the conserved F or W. A D gene is named only where the DNA matches it firmly. Not every row has a clone size; where given, it reads once, few, many or a size class.

V gene	D gene	clone size	J gene	CDR3 protein	CDR3 DNA
TRBV12-3/TRBV12-4	TRBD1	few	TRBJ2-1	CASSYRTGSSYNEQFF	TGTGCCAGCAGTTACCGGACAGGGAGCTCCTACAATGAGCAGTTCTTC
TRBV28	NA	few	TRBJ2-1	CASQPPGARFYNEQFF	TGTGCCAGCCAACCCCCGGGAGCGCGATTCTACAATGAGCAGTTCTTC
TRBV20-1	TRBD2	many	TRBJ2-7	CSLRTSGDYEQYF	TGCAGTCTAAGGACTAGCGGGGACTACGAGCAGTACTTC
TRBV5-1	NA	NA	TRBJ1-5	CASSLGQATAYQPQHF	TGCGCCAGCAGCTTGGGGCAGGCCACAGCCTATCAGCCCCAGCATTTT
TRBV20-1	NA	NA	TRBJ2-7	CSARDPGVFHEQYF	TGCAGTGCTAGAGATCCAGGGGTTTTCCACGAGCAGTACTTC
TRBV11-2	NA	few	TRBJ2-5	CASSSGPAGQYF	TGTGCCAGCAGCTCCGGTCCTGCGGGCCAGTACTTC
TRBV5-1	TRBD1	few	TRBJ2-1	CASSRGQGGEQFF	TGCGCCAGCAGCCGCGGACAGGGTGGTGAGCAGTTCTTC
TRBV15	TRBD1	NA	TRBJ2-1	CATSSDRDASWNEQFF	TGTGCCACCAGCTCAGACAGGGACGCCTCGTGGAATGAGCAGTTCTTC
TRBV10-3	TRBD1	few	TRBJ2-3	CATRDRADTQYF	TGTGCCACCCGGGACAGGGCAGATACGCAGTATTTT
TRBV10-3	TRBD1	NA	TRBJ2-2	CAILRQGRNTGELFF	TGTGCCATCCTAAGACAGGGGAGAAACACCGGGGAGCTGTTTTTT
TRBV6-1	NA	NA	TRBJ1-1	CASSFDRLNTEAFF	TGTGCCAGCAGCTTCGACAGACTGAACACTGAAGCTTTCTTT
TRBV28	TRBD1	few	TRBJ1-3	CASSLIAGGGTIYF	TGTGCCAGCAGTTTAATAGCAGGGGGAGGCACCATATATTTT
TRBV4-3	NA	few	TRBJ2-7	CASSQENPSGIGTYEQYF	TGCGCCAGCAGCCAAGAAAATCCAAGCGGAATAGGAACCTACGAGCAGTACTTC
TRBV12-3/TRBV12-4	TRBD2	few	TRBJ2-1	CASTIAGVEDEQFF	TGTGCCAGCACCATCGCGGGAGTCGAGGATGAGCAGTTCTTC
TRBV29-1	NA	few	TRBJ2-7	CSVGLGGAPYEQYF	TGCAGCGTTGGGCTAGGGGGAGCTCCCTACGAGCAGTACTTC
TRBV20-1	TRBD1	few	TRBJ2-1	CSARSPRGRGNEQFF	TGCAGTGCTAGAAGTCCCAGGGGGCGCGGCAATGAGCAGTTCTTC
TRBV14	NA	NA	TRBJ1-2	CASSKVQGSYGYTF	TGTGCCAGCAGCAAAGTCCAGGGCAGCTATGGCTACACCTTC
TRBV28	NA	NA	TRBJ1-2	CASSQSGTSAGYTF	TGTGCCAGCAGTCAGTCGGGGACTTCGGCGGGCTACACCTTC
TRBV14	TRBD2	NA	TRBJ2-1	CASSPVAGVLNEQFF	TGTGCCAGCAGCCCAGTGGCGGGGGTACTTAATGAGCAGTTCTTC
TRBV9	NA	few	TRBJ1-2	CASSVGAGGDYGYTF	TGTGCCAGCAGCGTAGGAGCGGGCGGCGACTATGGCTACACCTTC
TRBV7-9	NA	few	TRBJ1-1	CASSPGHNLNTEAFF	TGTGCCAGCAGCCCGGGACACAACCTCAACACTGAAGCTTTCTTT
TRBV6-1	TRBD1	few	TRBJ2-7	CASRKSYGTGEGYEQYF	TGTGCCAGCAGGAAATCATACGGGACAGGGGAAGGATACGAGCAGTACTTC
TRBV7-2	NA	few	TRBJ1-2	CASTPNWGYGYTF	TGTGCCAGCACCCCAAACTGGGGCTATGGCTACACCTTC
TRBV6-1	NA	NA	TRBJ1-2	CASRKGLNYGYTF	TGTGCCAGCAGGAAGGGACTGAACTATGGCTACACCTTC
TRBV28	TRBD1	few	TRBJ2-2	CASNTRDREFSGELFF	TGTGCCAGCAACACCCGGGACAGGGAGTTTAGCGGGGAGCTGTTTTTT
TRBV7-2	NA	NA	TRBJ1-2	CASSLPGYYGYTF	TGTGCCAGCAGCTTACCAGGGTACTATGGCTACACCTTC
TRBV6-1	NA	NA	TRBJ1-1	CASKGSFSTEAFF	TGTGCCAGTAAAGGGTCGTTCTCGACTGAAGCTTTCTTT
TRBV13	NA	many	TRBJ2-5	CASSAGPQGVQETQYF	TGTGCCAGCAGCGCGGGCCCACAGGGCGTCCAAGAGACCCAGTACTTC
TRBV18	NA	few	TRBJ2-1	CASSLTGTGSYNEQFF	TGTGCCAGCTCACTAACCGGGACGGGCTCCTACAATGAGCAGTTCTTC
TRBV5-1	NA	few	TRBJ2-2	CASSLEIWGTGELFF	TGCGCCAGCAGCTTGGAGATATGGGGGACCGGGGAGCTGTTTTTT
TRBV29-1	NA	few	TRBJ2-5	CSVGPLETQYF	TGCAGCGTTGGGCCACTAGAGACCCAGTACTTC
TRBV7-9	TRBD2	NA	TRBJ2-1	CAARRREGTYNEQFF	TGTGCCGCTCGGAGGAGGGAGGGCACCTACAATGAGCAGTTCTTC
TRBV20-1	TRBD1	NA	TRBJ1-2	CSAPSPGTANYGYTF	TGCAGTGCCCCGAGTCCGGGGACAGCTAACTATGGCTACACCTTC
TRBV20-1	NA	NA	TRBJ2-7	CSSSRDLPYEQYF	TGCAGTTCCTCTAGGGACTTACCTTACGAGCAGTACTTC
TRBV10-3	NA	few	TRBJ2-2	CAITGAPNTGELFF	TGTGCCATCACGGGTGCTCCGAACACCGGGGAGCTGTTTTTT
TRBV4-3	NA	NA	TRBJ2-5	CASSQDWVGETQYF	TGCGCCAGCAGCCAAGATTGGGTGGGGGAGACCCAGTACTTC
TRBV15	TRBD1	few	TRBJ2-7	CATSRDRFVDRVDEQYF	TGTGCCACCAGCAGAGATAGGTTTGTTGACAGGGTGGACGAGCAGTACTTC
TRBV7-9	NA	many	TRBJ2-7	CASSLDTTYEQYF	TGTGCCAGCAGTTTGGACACCACCTACGAGCAGTACTTC
TRBV27	NA	few	TRBJ2-5	CASSSYRAKGETQYF	TGTGCCAGCAGTTCGTACAGGGCCAAGGGGGAGACCCAGTACTTC
TRBV13	TRBD2	many	TRBJ2-1	CASSSRASGSRYNEQFF	TGTGCCAGCAGCTCACGTGCTAGCGGCTCGAGATACAATGAGCAGTTCTTC
TRBV11-2	NA	many	TRBJ2-1	CASSLSPNEQFF	TGTGCCAGCAGCTTATCACCCAATGAGCAGTTCTTC
TRBV5-1	NA	many	TRBJ1-3	CASSLDGPRSSGNTIYF	TGCGCCAGCAGCTTGGACGGACCCAGGAGCTCTGGAAACACCATATATTTT
TRBV11-2	TRBD2	few	TRBJ2-2	CASSTTSGNTGELFF	TGTGCCAGCAGCACGACTAGCGGTAACACCGGGGAGCTGTTTTTT